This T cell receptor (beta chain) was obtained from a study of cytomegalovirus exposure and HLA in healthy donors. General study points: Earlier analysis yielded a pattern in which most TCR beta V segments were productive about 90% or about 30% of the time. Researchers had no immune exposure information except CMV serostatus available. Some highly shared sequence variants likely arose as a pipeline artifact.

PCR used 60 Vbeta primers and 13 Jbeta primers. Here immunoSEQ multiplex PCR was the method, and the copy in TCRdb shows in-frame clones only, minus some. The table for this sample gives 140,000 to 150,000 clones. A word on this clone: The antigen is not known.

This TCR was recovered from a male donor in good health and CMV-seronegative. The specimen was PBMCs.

CDR3 in amino acids: CASSPAGETQYF. The CDR3 nucleotides read TGTGCCAGCAGCCCCGCGGGGGAGACCCAGTACTTC. The genes are TRBV9 and TRBJ2-5, with D possibly being TRBD2 (6 bases). The CDR3 covers 12 residues. Between the trimmed V and J ends, which lost 4 bases and 5 bases, there was a span of 9 bases. The germline gives CDR1 SGDLS, CDR2 YYNGEE.